The sequence of this T cell receptor beta chain was determined in a study of blood T cell repertoires in COVID-19. Across the whole study: Both acute and convalescent COVID-19 samples were obtained from the United States, Italy and Spain. The analysed material was cDNA or gDNA that came from T cells, B-cell-depleted T cells, or PBMCs.

Original methodology: Reference gene primer amplification gave estimated nucleated cell counts. Some clones are missing from TCRdb's copy, which holds only in-frame ones; the method was immunoSEQ multiplex PCR. The DNA was the basis for D and trimming; V, J and clone size are from that table. The sample consists of some 200,000 clones, around 81% of them appearing once. V lost 5 bases and J lost 2, with 12 bases in between. The CDR3 spans 14 residues. Germline V gene data show CDR1 as SGHAT and CDR2 as FQNNGV. Patients in Seattle were enrolled during active infection, then followed longitudinally. The sample consisted of peripheral blood. The rearrangement links TRBV11-2 to TRBJ1-1; a weak D match, TRBD1 (5 bases). This TCR derives from a man between 60 and 70 years old with COVID-19, enrolled during active disease. The CDR3 DNA is TGTGCCAGCAGCCCACAGGCAGCTAACACTGAAGCTTTCTTT. Its translation: CASSPQAANTEAFF.